This is a list of T cell receptor beta chains from one sample in a study of cytomegalovirus exposure and HLA in healthy donors. The protocol was immunoSEQ multiplex PCR, while the TCRdb copy is restricted to in-frame clones and leaves out a portion. The repertoire has some 210,000 clones, 75% to 80% of them found once; the top ten carry approximately 2.1%. The specimen sequenced was PBMCs. All receptors come from a woman between 25 and 40 years old in good health and CMV-seropositive. Each CDR3 is given with its conserved first and last residue. The order of the fields is V gene, clone size, D gene, J gene, CDR3 DNA, CDR3 protein. D genes are given only for firm matches. Size is stated for part of the rows, as once, few or many counts, or as a class when the clone is expanded.

v_call: TRBV7-2; clone_size: few; d_call: .; j_call: TRBJ1-2; cdr3_nt: TGTGCCAGCAGCTTACCAGGGGAGAACTATGGCTACACCTTC; cdr3_aa: CASSLPGENYGYTF
v_call: TRBV30; clone_size: .; d_call: TRBD2; j_call: TRBJ2-2; cdr3_nt: TGTGCCTGGAACCGGCGGACTAGCGGGATCGGCGAGGGGGAGCTGTTTTTT; cdr3_aa: CAWNRRTSGIGEGELFF
v_call: TRBV5-6; clone_size: .; d_call: TRBD1; j_call: TRBJ2-2; cdr3_nt: TGTGCCAGCAGCGCAAGACAGGGGGCTACCGGGGAGCTGTTTTTT; cdr3_aa: CASSARQGATGELFF
v_call: TRBV5-6; clone_size: .; d_call: .; j_call: TRBJ2-2; cdr3_nt: TGTGCCAGCAGCTTGGATTGGACAGCAGCGAACACCGGGGAGCTGTTTTTT; cdr3_aa: CASSLDWTAANTGELFF
v_call: TRBV1; clone_size: .; d_call: .; j_call: TRBJ2-7; cdr3_nt: TGCACCAGCAGCCAAAAGGACTGGAAAAGGAACTACGAGCAGTACTTC; cdr3_aa: CTSSQKDWKRNYEQYF
v_call: TRBV2; clone_size: few; d_call: .; j_call: TRBJ1-1; cdr3_nt: TGTGCCAGCATAAGACAGGCAGAGGGCACTGAAGCTTTCTTT; cdr3_aa: CASIRQAEGTEAFF
v_call: TRBV6-1; clone_size: .; d_call: .; j_call: TRBJ2-2; cdr3_nt: TGTGCCAGCAGTGGGAAATTGACGGGGACGAACACCGGGGAGCTGTTTTTT; cdr3_aa: CASSGKLTGTNTGELFF
v_call: TRBV5-4; clone_size: .; d_call: .; j_call: TRBJ1-1; cdr3_nt: TGTGCCAGCAGCGGGGGCGTCACGAAGGGCACTGAAGCTTTCTTT; cdr3_aa: CASSGGVTKGTEAFF
v_call: TRBV5-1; clone_size: .; d_call: TRBD1; j_call: TRBJ2-7; cdr3_nt: TGCGCCAGCAGCATTATGACAGGGGGATACGAGCAGTACTTC; cdr3_aa: CASSIMTGGYEQYF
v_call: TRBV5-4; clone_size: .; d_call: .; j_call: TRBJ1-2; cdr3_nt: TGTGCCAGCAGCTTGGAGCCAGGGTCGATAGATGGCTACACCTTC; cdr3_aa: CASSLEPGSIDGYTF